Listed here are 26 T cell receptor beta chains from one sample, sequenced in a study of T-cell reconstitution after alpha-beta-depleted transplantation in children. It was with unique molecular identifiers that the TCRbeta library was prepared. Each CDR3 protein is one row after TCRdb ran MiXCR on the PCR reads. The sample gives around 410,000 distinct CDR3 sequences, around 9.9% of which show up once; nearly 5.5% is in the top ten. The sequencing used PBMCs from the stem cell graft donor, collected from the stem cell graft. Receptor source: a human donor who donated a stem cell graft to a child with acute myeloid leukemia.

V gene TRBV27 combines with J gene TRBJ2-7; 12 bases align to TRBD1. V lost 5 bases to trimming and J lost 5 bases; unmatched junction nucleotides: 7. This CDR3 comprises 15 residues. The V gene's germline CDR1 is MNHEY and CDR2 SMNVEV (reference sequence). The CDR3 spells CASSPPRDRGHEQYF. CDR3 nucleotide sequence: TGTGCCAGCAGTCCACCCCGGGACAGGGGGCACGAGCAGTACTTC.

This chain joins TRBV27 and TRBJ2-3; D is tentatively TRBD1 or TRBD2 (5 bases each). The CDR3 totals 15 residues. Germline V gene sequence: CDR1 MNHEY, CDR2 SMNVEV (reference sequence). Trimming stripped 3 bases from V and 1 base from J, with 11 bases between. CDR3 sequence reads: CASSFQGDRTDTQYF. CDR3 sequence (DNA): TGTGCCAGCAGTTTTCAAGGGGACCGCACAGATACGCAGTATTTT.

This chain joins TRBV5-6 and TRBJ2-7; 8 nucleotides agree with TRBD1. Germline assignment: CDR1 SGHDT and CDR2 YYEEEE. Trimming removed 4 bases from V and 3 bases from J; junction bases left unmatched: 6. The CDR3 has 14 amino acids. The CDR3 loop is CASSGPTGDYEQYF. The CDR3 DNA follows: TGTGCCAGCAGCGGACCGACAGGGGACTACGAGCAGTACTTC. The full variable domain, rest sourced from reference TRBV5-6 and TRBJ2-7, is DAGVTQSPTHLIKTRGQQVTLRCSPKSGHDTVSWYQQALGQGPQFIFQYYEEEERQRGNFPDRFSGHQFPNYSSELNVNALLLGDSALYLCASSGPTGDYEQYFGPGTRLTVT.

This clonotype came up a few times. The chain employs TRBV5-1 and TRBJ2-7; 7 nucleotides match TRBD1. V shed 0 bases, J shed 1 base, and the junction held 4 bases outside the gene matches. This CDR3 has 15 residues. CDR1 is SGHRS and CDR2 is YFSETQ in the germline V gene. The CDR3 DNA follows: TGCGCCAGCAGCTTGGCCCAGACAGGGTCCTACGAGCAGTACTTC. Residues: CASSLAQTGSYEQYF.

This chain links TRBV6-1 with TRBJ1-6, with D possibly matching TRBD1 (5 bases). In germline, CDR1 is MNHNS, CDR2 SASEGT. The V and J ends lost 7 bases and 7 bases respectively, with 14 bases between them. The CDR3 totals 14 residues. The CDR3 bases are TGTGCCAGCAATCTCAGGGTGGGGAATTCACCCCTCCACTTT. Translated: CASNLRVGNSPLHF.

At least ten counts were recorded for this clonotype. The gene calls are TRBV20-1 and TRBJ2-3; 8 nucleotides match TRBD1. Trimming took 6 bases from V and 0 from J; bases not matched to a gene: 2. Germline V gene sequence: CDR1 DFQATT, CDR2 SNEGSKA (reference sequence). The CDR3 covers 13 residues. This CDR3 is CSARQGSTDTQYF. For the CDR3, the DNA is TGCAGTGCCCGACAGGGGAGCACAGATACGCAGTATTTT.

Here the CDR3 DNA reads TGCGCCAGCAGCTTGTACAGGGTTCAAGAGACCCAGTACTTC. This sequence encodes CASSLYRVQETQYF. The chain recombines TRBV5-1 with TRBJ2-5; D is possibly TRBD1 (6 bases). The germline V and J ends were trimmed by 1 base and 2 bases, with 9 bases remaining between them. This CDR3 comprises 14 residues. Germline CDR1 and CDR2: SGHRS and YFSETQ.

The V gene is TRBV5-6, the J gene TRBJ2-7; 7 bases fit TRBD1. V trimming: 0 bases; J trimming: 3 bases; junction bases outside the gene matches: 3. CDR1 SGHDT and CDR2 YYEEEE come from the germline V gene. The CDR3 is 14 amino acids. CDR3 sequence reads: CASSLGDSFYEQYV. The CDR3 nucleotides read TGTGCCAGCAGCTTGGGGGACAGCTTCTACGAGCAGTACGTC.

This clonotype has only a few counts. V and J are TRBV9 and TRBJ2-2; TRBD2 is a possible D gene (5 bases). Germline loops: CDR1 SGDLS, CDR2 YYNGEE. CDR3 length: 14 amino acids. With 0 bases removed from V and 4 bases from J, the gap between germline ends came to 7 bases. The CDR3 DNA reads TGTGCCAGCAGCGTAGCGGGATCCACCGGGGAGCTGTTTTTT. Residues: CASSVAGSTGELFF.

This chain uses TRBV20-1 with TRBJ1-4, with a weak D call TRBD1 (5 bases). The CDR3 contains 15 residues. Looked up from germline, CDR1 is DFQATT and CDR2 is SNEGSKA (reference sequence). Trimming cost V 0 bases and J 0 bases, with 8 bases left between them. CDR3 nucleotides: TGCAGTGCTAGAGATTGGGGGGCAACTAATGAAAAACTGTTTTTT. The encoded protein is CSARDWGATNEKLFF.

In this sample, this clonotype turned up many times. The chain employs TRBV5-1 and TRBJ2-2, with 8 nucleotides matching TRBD1. This CDR3 is built from 15 residues. The germline gives CDR1 SGHRS, CDR2 YFSETQ. The ends lost 4 bases at V and 5 bases at J; junction bases unmatched: 7. CDR3 nucleotide sequence: TGCGCCAGCAGCCAGGACAGGGTTAGGACCGGGGAGCTGTTTTTT. It encodes CASSQDRVRTGELFF.

This clonotype was seen more than once but under ten times. The rearrangement joins TRBV15 to TRBJ2-3; 9 bases agree with TRBD2. Germline lookup yields CDR1 LNHNV and CDR2 YYDKDF (reference sequence). V shed 0 bases, J shed 1 base, and the junction held 11 bases outside the gene matches. CDR3 length: 19 amino acids. In nucleotides, the CDR3 is TGTGCCACCAGCAGAGATCTGGCGGGGGGGCCGGGGGGCACAGATACGCAGTATTTT. It translates to CATSRDLAGGPGGTDTQYF.

This clonotype was seen many times. The rearrangement uses TRBV7-8 and TRBJ2-5, with D perhaps matching TRBD1 (6 bases). Deletions cut 4 bases from V and 2 bases from J, with 11 bases between. The CDR3 runs 14 residues. CDR1 and CDR2 from the germline V gene are SGHVS and FQNEAQ. In nucleotides, the CDR3 is TGTGCCAGCAGCTCCATGGACAGACAAGAGACCCAGTACTTC. It yields the protein CASSSMDRQETQYF.

The chain carries TRBV20-1 and TRBJ2-1; the D is unclear. Trimming stripped 0 bases from V and 4 bases from J, with 4 bases between. CDR1 and CDR2 from the germline V gene are DFQATT and SNEGSKA (reference sequence). The CDR3 is made up of 12 amino acids. This CDR3 reads CSAREWYNEQFF. The DNA for the CDR3 is TGCAGTGCTAGAGAATGGTACAATGAGCAGTTCTTC.

This clonotype was observed a few times. V usage is TRBV7-9 and J usage is TRBJ2-5; D tentatively fits TRBD1 or TRBD2 (6 bases each). This CDR3 comprises 13 residues. Germline loops: CDR1 SEHNR, CDR2 FQNEAQ (reference sequence). Trimming removed 6 bases at V and 1 base at J, with 9 bases between. The CDR3 loop is CASRGGFQETQYF. DNA for the CDR3: TGTGCCAGCAGGGGGGGCTTCCAAGAGACCCAGTACTTC.

This clonotype was recorded a few times. The gene calls are TRBV12-3 or TRBV12-4 and TRBJ1-5; TRBD1 is a possible D gene (5 bases). CDR3 size: 14 residues. The V end was cut by 6 bases, the J end by 6 bases, with 15 bases between. The DNA of the CDR3 is TGTGCCAGCAGCAGTGACAGAGTCGGTCAGCCCCAGCATTTT. Translation gives CASSSDRVGQPQHF.

The chain recombines TRBV29-1 with TRBJ1-2; D ambiguous. This CDR3 is 16 amino acids long. The V gene lost 6 bases and the J gene lost 0 bases, with 20 bases spanning the gap. Per germline, CDR1 SQVTM and CDR2 ANQGSEA. CDR3 amino acids: CSVEDRSSGSNYGYTF. CDR3 DNA: TGCAGCGTGGAGGACCGATCGAGTGGGTCTAACTATGGCTACACCTTC.

This clonotype was found many times. This sequence joins TRBV5-1 and TRBJ2-1; unclear D gene. V was cut by 0 bases and J by 6 bases, with 7 bases left in between. This CDR3 region has 13 residues. Germline V gene lookup returns CDR1 SGHRS and CDR2 YFSETQ. CDR3 nucleotides: TGCGCCAGCAGCTTGGACCAGGTCAATGAGCAGTTCTTC. Protein: CASSLDQVNEQFF.

This clonotype was observed a handful of times. The genes are TRBV27 and TRBJ1-4, with D tentatively TRBD1 (6 bases). The CDR3 covers 16 residues. V lost 5 bases and J 5 bases, leaving 18 bases between the germline ends. Germline V CDR1 and CDR2: MNHEY, SMNVEV (reference sequence). DNA for the CDR3: TGTGCCAGCAGTCGTGACAAAGGGGGGACAAATGAAAAACTGTTTTTT. This gives the protein CASSRDKGGTNEKLFF.

This clonotype was found a few times. The V call is TRBV7-2, the J call TRBJ2-5; 10 positions agree with TRBD2. Germline V gene lookup returns CDR1 SGHTA and CDR2 FQGNSA. The CDR3 has 16 residues. The ends lost 1 base at V and 4 bases at J; junction bases unmatched: 6. CDR3 coding DNA: TGTGCCAGCAGCTTAGGGGCCGGGACTAGCGCAGAGACCCAGTACTTC. Translating it yields CASSLGAGTSAETQYF. The full variable domain, completed using reference TRBV7-2 and TRBJ2-5, is GAGVSQSPSNKVTEKGKDVELRCDPISGHTALYWYRQSLGQGLEFLIYFQGNSAPDKSGLPSDRFSAERTGGSVSTLTIQRTQQEDSAVYLCASSLGAGTSAETQYFGPGTRLLVL.

This clonotype has more than one count but fewer than ten. V usage is TRBV7-9 and J usage is TRBJ2-5; D may be TRBD1 (6 bases). Trimming stripped 5 bases from V and 3 bases from J, with 19 bases between. CDR3 size: 16 residues. Germline V gene data show CDR1 as SEHNR and CDR2 as FQNEAQ (reference sequence). The CDR3 sequence is CASSPPRTDREETQYF. The DNA of the CDR3 is TGTGCCAGCAGCCCCCCGCGTACGGACAGAGAAGAGACCCAGTACTTC.

The rearrangement joins TRBV6-2 or TRBV6-3 to TRBJ2-7, with 10 bases identical to TRBD2. J was trimmed by 5 bases and V by 7 bases; bases with no gene match: 8. CDR3 length equals 14 residues. CDR1 is MNHEY, CDR2 SVGEGT, per germline. CDR3 protein: CASNRLAGRHEQYF. For the CDR3, the DNA is TGTGCCAGCAACCGACTAGCGGGTAGGCACGAGCAGTACTTC.

Ten or more counts support this clonotype. The chain carries TRBV29-1 and TRBJ2-3; D gene unclear. CDR3 length: 12 residues. Trimming removed 5 bases at V and 6 bases at J, with 12 bases between. Germline CDR1 is SQVTM and CDR2 is ANQGSEA. The CDR3 DNA sequence: TGCAGCGTTCAGGAGCGCAGGGATACGCAGTATTTT. This codes for CSVQERRDTQYF.

This clonotype appeared a few times. DNA for the CDR3: TGCGCCAGCAGCGCCTCCCTAGCGGCCTTACCCTACGAGCAGTACTTC. This gives the protein CASSASLAALPYEQYF. The chain combines TRBV5-1 with TRBJ2-7; 7 bases map to TRBD2. With 4 bases clipped from V and 2 bases from J, the junction kept 12 bases outside the gene matches. CDR3 length equals 16 residues. CDR1 SGHRS and CDR2 YFSETQ come from the germline V gene.

The chain is built from TRBV12-3 or TRBV12-4 and TRBJ1-5; D is undetermined. V lost 3 bases and J lost 4, with 13 bases in between. This CDR3 contains 15 residues. This CDR3 is CASSFFRSRNQPQHF. The CDR3 DNA follows: TGTGCCAGCAGTTTCTTCCGAAGCAGAAATCAGCCCCAGCATTTT.

This clonotype turned up a few times. V is TRBV20-1 and J is TRBJ2-1; the match to TRBD1 covers 7 bases. Per the germline V gene, CDR1 is DFQATT and CDR2 is SNEGSKA (reference sequence). This CDR3 comprises 16 residues. Trimming took 6 bases from V and 6 from J; bases not matched to a gene: 17. CDR3 in amino acids: CSATGTASFSLNEQFF. In DNA, the CDR3 is TGCAGTGCAACCGGGACAGCCTCCTTTTCCCTCAATGAGCAGTTCTTC.